The sequence of this TCR beta chain was determined in a study of blood T cell repertoires in COVID-19. At the level of the study: Samples taken during acute and convalescent COVID-19 were collected in the United States, Italy and Spain. The cDNA or gDNA used as material had been derived from T cells, B-cell-depleted T cells, or PBMCs.

Some clones are missing from TCRdb's copy, which holds only in-frame ones; the method was immunoSEQ multiplex PCR. The sample lists roughly 500,000 clones, approximately 92% occurring once. The ends lost 7 bases at V and 1 base at J; junction bases unmatched: 6. Looked up from germline, CDR1 is MNHEY and CDR2 is SVGAGI. CDR3 length equals 14 residues. V usage is TRBV6-5 and J usage is TRBJ1-1, with 7 bases fitting TRBD1. The material sequenced was peripheral blood. This receptor was taken from a man aged 18 to 35 with COVID-19, enrolled during active disease. The CDR3 protein is CASNQQGPNTEAFF. The CDR3 DNA reads TGTGCCAGCAATCAACAGGGGCCGAACACTGAAGCTTTCTTT.